Below are 20 T cell receptor beta chains sequenced from a single sample in a study of T cell clonality in common variable immunodeficiency (dated by TCRdb to the mid-2010s). Libraries came from the immunoSEQ multiplex PCR assay. The clones in this table, taken by TCRdb from immuneACCESS, are in-frame only. Not every clone is retained; where verified, under half of the shortfall comes from an unresolved V gene, and the cause of the rest is unknown. This sample holds approximately 51,000 clones in total, without any singletons. Together, the top ten hold roughly 6% of the sample. The sequenced material came from peripheral blood mononuclear cells. The receptors originated from a person aged 18-70 years in good health.

The sample holds many counts of this clone. The read comes to an end 3 residues before the CDR3 does, leaving the germline J gene to fill in the end. The rearrangement links TRBV14 to TRBJ2-1; a possible D gene is TRBD1 (6 bases). V was cut by 4 bases and J by 3 bases, with 16 bases left in between. CDR1 is SGHDN and CDR2 is FVKESK in the germline V gene. The CDR3 is 16 residues long. The CDR3 is CASSPFQGPGYNEQFF. The DNA read from the CDR3 is TGTGCCAGCAGCCCCTTTCAGGGGCCCGGCTACAATGAG. The variable domain in full, with the rest retrieved from reference TRBV14 and TRBJ2-1, is EAGVTQFPSHSVIEKGQTVTLRCDPISGHDNLYWYRRVMGKEIKFLLHFVKESKQDESGMPNNRFLAERTGGTYSTLKVQPAELEDSGVYFCASSPFQGPGYNEQFFGPGTRLTVL.

This clone was picked up many times. The CDR3 end is not reached by the read, which stops 3 residues before it; the germline J gene fills it in. The J gene is TRBJ2-6, the V gene TRBV30, with no clear D. The CDR3 is 14 amino acids. Deletions cut 5 bases from V and 0 bases from J, with 8 bases between. Looked up from germline, CDR1 is GTSNPN and CDR2 is SVGIG (reference sequence). The sequenced part of the CDR3 DNA is TGTGCCTGGGGCGTAGCCTCTGGGGCCAACGTC. It codes for CAWGVASGANV. The whole CDR3 sequence is CAWGVASGANVLTF. The whole variable domain, remainder taken from reference TRBV30 and TRBJ2-6, is SQTIHQWPATLVQPVGSPLSLECTVEGTSNPNLYWYRQAAGRGLQLLFYSVGIGQISSEVPQNLSASRPQDRQFILSSKKLLLSDSGFYLCAWGVASGANVLTFGAGSRLTVL.

This clone has at least ten counts. The sequence runs out 3 residues before the end of the CDR3; the remainder is reconstructed from the germline J gene. The chain has TRBV20-1 and TRBJ2-1; 8 bases are shared with TRBD2. Germline assignment: CDR1 DFQATT and CDR2 SNEGSKA (reference sequence). This CDR3 has 16 residues. V trimming: 4 bases; J trimming: 5 bases; junction bases outside the gene matches: 13. The sequenced CDR3 bases are TGCAGTGCTAACAACCTCGGGACTAGTGTGAACAATGAG. As protein: CSANNLGTSVNNE. The CDR3 in full is CSANNLGTSVNNEQFF.

There are a few counts of this clone. The CDR3 end lies 3 residues beyond the end of the read and is filled in from the germline J gene. The chain joins TRBV7-6 to TRBJ1-2; D unclear. CDR1 and CDR2 from the germline V gene are SGHVS and FNYEAQ. This CDR3 comprises 15 residues. Partial CDR3 DNA: TGTGCCAGCAGCTTAGGACTAGCGGCATCCTACGAC. As protein: CASSLGLAASYD. The entire CDR3 sequence reads CASSLGLAASYDYTF.

This clone occurred many times. The read terminates 3 residues ahead of where the CDR3 ends, so the germline J gene completes it. V is TRBV7-6 and J is TRBJ1-4, with D perhaps matching TRBD1 (5 bases). V lost 3 bases and J lost 6, with 11 bases in between. This CDR3 region has 14 residues. The germline V gene has CDR1 SGHVS and CDR2 FNYEAQ. The CDR3 reads CASSLAGPDEKLFF. Partial CDR3 DNA: TGTGCCAGCAGCTTGGCAGGGCCGGATGAAAAA.

This clone appeared a few times. With the read ending 3 residues before the CDR3 end, the germline J gene is used to fill in that end. The chain carries TRBV10-3 and TRBJ2-1, with TRBD2 matching 8 bases. The germline V gene encodes CDR1 ENHRY and CDR2 SYGVKD. After removal of 2 bases from V and 7 bases from J, the junction contained 10 bases not matched to a gene. The CDR3 extends over 16 amino acids. CDR3 sequence reads: CAISEPTSGRRNEQFF. The DNA read from the CDR3 is TGTGCCATCAGTGAGCCTACTAGCGGCCGGAGGAATGAG.

This clone was observed at least ten times. The CDR3 end is not reached by the read, which stops 3 residues before it; the germline J gene fills it in. This sequence joins TRBV19 and TRBJ2-2; D possibly corresponds to TRBD1 (5 bases). The CDR3 runs to 13 residues. Germline assignment: CDR1 LNHDA and CDR2 SQIVND (reference sequence). Between the trimmed V and J ends, which lost 5 bases and 1 base, there was a span of 5 bases. The CDR3 bases that were read are TGTGCCAGTAGTGACAGGAACACCGGGGAG. Translation gives CASSDRNTGE. The whole CDR3 sequence reads CASSDRNTGELFF. The full variable domain, rest sourced from reference TRBV19 and TRBJ2-2, is DGGITQSPKYLFRKEGQNVTLSCEQNLNHDAMYWYRQDPGQGLRLIYYSQIVNDFQKGDIAEGYSVSREKKESFPLTVTSAQKNPTAFYLCASSDRNTGELFFGEGSRLTVL.

At least ten counts were recorded for this clone. The sequenced fragment ends 3 residues before the CDR3 boundary, so the rest is inferred from the germline J gene. The gene calls are TRBV28 and TRBJ2-1; tentative D call: TRBD2 (6 bases). Trimming took 5 bases from V and 8 from J, leaving 10 bases between them. The CDR3 is made up of 12 amino acids. The germline V gene encodes CDR1 MDHEN and CDR2 SYDVKM. The DNA read from the CDR3 is TGTGCCAGCAGTCGCGGGGACGATGAG. Encoded protein: CASSRGDDE. The whole CDR3 region reads CASSRGDDEQFF.

This clone was seen many times. The read ends 3 residues shy of where the CDR3 ends; the end is completed using the germline J gene. This chain links TRBV30 with TRBJ1-5; a possible D gene is TRBD1 (5 bases). The CDR3 runs to 14 residues. V was clipped by 1 base and J by 6 bases, with 13 bases between them. Germline V gives CDR1 GTSNPN, CDR2 SVGIG (reference sequence). The sequenced part of the CDR3 DNA is TGTGCCTGGAGTGGTCAGGGAGTGTCTCAGCCC. Translating gives CAWSGQGVSQP. The whole CDR3 sequence is CAWSGQGVSQPQHF.

Regarding this clone: The read ends 3 residues shy of where the CDR3 ends; the end is completed using the germline J gene. The chain uses TRBV20-1 and TRBJ2-3; TRBD1 might be the D (5 bases). The CDR3 length is 14 residues. Per germline, CDR1 DFQATT and CDR2 SNEGSKA (reference sequence). The sequenced part of the CDR3 DNA is TGCAGTGCTAGAGGGGGTAGGGGTGGCGAGACG. Encoded protein: CSARGGRGGET. The entire CDR3 protein reads CSARGGRGGETQYF.

As for this clone: The read comes to an end 3 residues before the CDR3 does, leaving the germline J gene to fill in the end. The chain is built from TRBV7-6 and TRBJ1-3; 7 positions match TRBD1. Germline V CDR1 and CDR2: SGHVS, FNYEAQ. Unmatched junction bases numbered 11, after V lost 5 bases and J lost 4 bases. This CDR3 has 16 amino acids. CDR3 DNA, as far as it was read: TGTGCCAGCAGCCCCCAACAGGGGTTATCAGGAAACACC. It codes for CASSPQQGLSGNT. The whole CDR3 protein is CASSPQQGLSGNTIYF.

This clone was recorded at least ten times. The CDR3 end is not reached by the read, which stops 3 residues before it; the germline J gene fills it in. The V and J genes are TRBV5-1 and TRBJ1-6; a weak D match, TRBD1 (5 bases). Germline V gene sequence: CDR1 SGHRS, CDR2 YFSETQ. Trimming took off 5 bases at V and 5 bases at J, with 17 bases between the two ends. The CDR3 contains 16 residues. CDR3 loop: CASRESAGGDNSPLHF. The sequenced CDR3 bases are TGCGCCAGCAGAGAATCGGCTGGAGGGGATAATTCACCC.

On this clone: Given a much more abundant clone one base away, this may be a read error. The CDR3 end lies 3 residues beyond the end of the read and is filled in from the germline J gene. This chain joins TRBV30 and TRBJ2-3, with D possibly matching TRBD1 (7 bases). This CDR3 is built from 14 residues. Germline CDR1 reads GTSNPN; CDR2 reads SVGIG (reference sequence). The CDR3 DNA, read in part, is TGTGCCTGGAGTGGGGCAGGGGGAGGCCAGCCG. Residues: CAWSGAGGGQP. The entire CDR3 protein reads CAWSGAGGGQPQYF.

This clone occurred many times. The DNA ends 3 residues before the CDR3 does, and the rest of the CDR3 is filled in from the germline J gene. This rearrangement joins TRBV2 to TRBJ2-4, with 7 bases aligning to TRBD1. CDR3 length equals 16 residues. With 5 bases clipped from V and 6 bases from J, the junction kept 13 bases outside the gene matches. Germline CDR1 SNHLY, CDR2 FYNNEI. CDR3 DNA (partial): TGTGCCAGCAGTAGGCTTAGGGGGACAGTGAGAAACATT. Translated, it gives CASSRLRGTVRNI. The entire CDR3 sequence reads CASSRLRGTVRNIQYF.

This clone was seen at least ten times. The CDR3 bases that were read are TGTGCCAGCATCCCTAATCACTCCAAGAACACTGAA. Translating it yields CASIPNHSKNTE. The entire CDR3 reads CASIPNHSKNTEAFF. The chain joins TRBV7-2 to TRBJ1-1; unclear D gene. The CDR3 end is not reached by the read, which stops 3 residues before it; the germline J gene fills it in. The germline CDR1 and CDR2 sequences are SGHTA and FQGNSA. The length of the CDR3 is 15 residues. V dropped 7 bases and J dropped 1 base, with 16 bases sitting between them.

This clone has a count of ten or more. The CDR3 goes on 3 residues after the read ends, and that part is filled in from the germline J gene. The gene calls are TRBV18 and TRBJ1-1; D gene unclear. The CDR3 is made up of 16 amino acids. Per the germline V gene, CDR1 is KGHSH and CDR2 is LQKENI. Trimming removed 5 bases from V and 0 bases from J, with 16 bases in between. CDR3: CASSSRRAEMNTEAFF. The sequenced part of the CDR3 DNA is TGTGCCAGCTCATCCCGGCGGGCGGAGATGAACACTGAA.

This clone was recorded a few times. This may be a read error, as it is one base from a much larger clone. The CDR3 is cut off 3 residues early in the read; its end comes from the germline J gene. This chain connects TRBV6-2 or TRBV6-3 to TRBJ2-3; D ambiguous. This CDR3 has 17 residues. Germline lookup yields CDR1 MNHEY and CDR2 SVGEGT. The CDR3 protein is CASSYGSSILSNQPQYF. CDR3 DNA (partial): TGTGCCAGCAGTTACGGCTCGTCCATCCTTAGCAATCAGCCG.

The DNA read from the CDR3 is TGTGCCAGCAGGCCTTCAGAGTTCATCTACACTGAA. Its protein is CASRPSEFIYTE. The whole CDR3 is CASRPSEFIYTEAFF. The chain is built from TRBV7-9 and TRBJ1-1; D unresolved. The DNA ends 3 residues before the CDR3 does, and the rest of the CDR3 is filled in from the germline J gene. The CDR3 is made up of 15 amino acids. V lost 6 bases and J 3 bases, leaving 17 bases between the germline ends. In germline, CDR1 is SEHNR, CDR2 FQNEAQ (reference sequence).

A few counts support this clone. The read halts 3 residues ahead of the CDR3 end, with the missing end drawn from the germline J gene. This chain uses TRBV6-2 or TRBV6-3 with TRBJ2-3, with TRBD1 matching over 7 bases. Germline loops: CDR1 MNHEY, CDR2 SVGEGT. There are 15 residues in the CDR3. Here the CDR3 reads CASSYDGTVNQPQYF. CDR3 DNA, as far as it was read: TGTGCCAGCAGTTATGACGGGACAGTCAATCAGCCG.

This clone was counted between two and nine times. With the read ending 3 residues before the CDR3 end, the germline J gene is used to fill in that end. This chain uses TRBV2 with TRBJ2-1, with 9 bases aligning to TRBD1. Unmatched junction bases numbered 6, after V lost 6 bases and J lost 0 bases. This CDR3 comprises 16 residues. Germline CDR1 SNHLY, CDR2 FYNNEI. CDR3 bases read: TGTGCCAGCAGATCACAGACAGGGGGCTCCTACAATGAG. It yields the protein CASRSQTGGSYNE. The whole CDR3 region reads CASRSQTGGSYNEQFF. The complete variable domain, with remaining parts taken from reference TRBV2 and TRBJ2-1, reads EPEVTQTPSHQVTQMGQEVILRCVPISNHLYFYWYRQILGQKVEFLVSFYNNEISEKSEIFDDQFSVERPDGSNFTLKIRSTKLEDSAMYFCASRSQTGGSYNEQFFGPGTRLTVL.